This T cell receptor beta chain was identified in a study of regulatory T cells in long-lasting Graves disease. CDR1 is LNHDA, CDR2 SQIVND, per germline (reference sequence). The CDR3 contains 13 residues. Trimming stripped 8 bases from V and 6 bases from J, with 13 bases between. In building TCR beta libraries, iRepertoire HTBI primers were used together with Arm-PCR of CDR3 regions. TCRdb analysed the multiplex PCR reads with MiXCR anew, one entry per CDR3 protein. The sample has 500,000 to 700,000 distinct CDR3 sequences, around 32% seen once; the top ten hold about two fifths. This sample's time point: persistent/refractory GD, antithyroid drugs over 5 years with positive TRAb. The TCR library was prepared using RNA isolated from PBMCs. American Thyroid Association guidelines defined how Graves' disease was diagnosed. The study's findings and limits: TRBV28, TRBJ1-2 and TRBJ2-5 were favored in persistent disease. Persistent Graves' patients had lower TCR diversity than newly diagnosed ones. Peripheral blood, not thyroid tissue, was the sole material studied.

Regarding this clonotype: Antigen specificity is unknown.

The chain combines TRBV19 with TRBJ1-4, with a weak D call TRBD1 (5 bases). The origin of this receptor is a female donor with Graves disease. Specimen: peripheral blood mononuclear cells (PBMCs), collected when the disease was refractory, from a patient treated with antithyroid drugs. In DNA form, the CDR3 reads TGTGCCAGTGCGGGGGTGGAGGATGAAAAACTGTTTTTT. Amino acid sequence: CASAGVEDEKLFF.